What follows are 5 T cell receptor beta chains derived from one specimen sequenced in a study of CD8 T cells in Susac syndrome. RNA in amounts of roughly 0.5 to 1 ug was reverse transcribed with random hexamers. TCRdb called the immunoSEQ multiplex PCR reads again in MiXCR, with one record for every CDR3 protein. The sample includes 190,000 or so distinct CDR3 sequences, about 95% seen only once; the top ten take under 0.095%. The sample comprised CD4+ T cells from PBMCs. These receptors came from a human donor with multiple sclerosis.

The genes are TRBV30 and TRBJ2-5; D tentatively reads TRBD1 or TRBD2 (5 bases each). Germline V gives CDR1 GTSNPN, CDR2 SVGIG (reference sequence). This CDR3 is built from 15 residues. V gave up 3 bases and J gave up 4 bases, with 18 bases separating them. Written as DNA, the CDR3 is TGTGCCTGGAGCGGTACGAGGGCAGGGAGAGAGACCCAGTACTTC. It translates to CAWSGTRAGRETQYF.

V and J are TRBV6-5 and TRBJ2-1; D is ambiguous. CDR1 is MNHEY and CDR2 is SVGAGI in the germline V gene. The CDR3 has 16 residues. Trimming cost V 2 bases and J 8 bases, with 19 bases left between them. CDR3 sequence: CASSYPQTESADEQFF. In DNA form, the CDR3 reads TGTGCCAGCAGTTACCCCCAAACTGAGAGTGCCGATGAGCAGTTCTTC.

The J gene is TRBJ2-5, the V gene TRBV24-1; 7 bases are a match to TRBD1. The CDR3 sequence is 14 residues long. The germline CDR1 and CDR2 sequences are KGHDR and SFDVKD. Losses at the gene ends were 4 bases for V and 5 bases for J; bases not matched to a gene: 6. CDR3 residues: CATSDRGQSETQYF. The CDR3 nucleotides read TGTGCCACCAGTGACCGGGGACAGTCGGAGACCCAGTACTTC.

The chain is built from TRBV4-2 and TRBJ2-1; D gene uncertain. Germline lookup yields CDR1 LGHNA and CDR2 YNFKEQ. V lost 2 bases and J 0 bases, leaving 11 bases between the germline ends. The CDR3 length is 16 residues. CDR3 sequence (DNA): TGTGCCAGCAGCCAATTACTCGCTAGCTCCTACAATGAGCAGTTCTTC. Amino acids: CASSQLLASSYNEQFF.

V and J are TRBV5-4 and TRBJ2-2; no clear D. Germline CDR1 is SGHNT and CDR2 is YYREEE (reference sequence). Between the trimmed V and J ends, which lost 2 bases and 4 bases, there was a span of 6 bases. There are 13 residues in the CDR3. In DNA, the CDR3 is TGTGCCAGCAGCTTCAGTCTCACCGGGGAGCTGTTTTTT. It encodes CASSFSLTGELFF.